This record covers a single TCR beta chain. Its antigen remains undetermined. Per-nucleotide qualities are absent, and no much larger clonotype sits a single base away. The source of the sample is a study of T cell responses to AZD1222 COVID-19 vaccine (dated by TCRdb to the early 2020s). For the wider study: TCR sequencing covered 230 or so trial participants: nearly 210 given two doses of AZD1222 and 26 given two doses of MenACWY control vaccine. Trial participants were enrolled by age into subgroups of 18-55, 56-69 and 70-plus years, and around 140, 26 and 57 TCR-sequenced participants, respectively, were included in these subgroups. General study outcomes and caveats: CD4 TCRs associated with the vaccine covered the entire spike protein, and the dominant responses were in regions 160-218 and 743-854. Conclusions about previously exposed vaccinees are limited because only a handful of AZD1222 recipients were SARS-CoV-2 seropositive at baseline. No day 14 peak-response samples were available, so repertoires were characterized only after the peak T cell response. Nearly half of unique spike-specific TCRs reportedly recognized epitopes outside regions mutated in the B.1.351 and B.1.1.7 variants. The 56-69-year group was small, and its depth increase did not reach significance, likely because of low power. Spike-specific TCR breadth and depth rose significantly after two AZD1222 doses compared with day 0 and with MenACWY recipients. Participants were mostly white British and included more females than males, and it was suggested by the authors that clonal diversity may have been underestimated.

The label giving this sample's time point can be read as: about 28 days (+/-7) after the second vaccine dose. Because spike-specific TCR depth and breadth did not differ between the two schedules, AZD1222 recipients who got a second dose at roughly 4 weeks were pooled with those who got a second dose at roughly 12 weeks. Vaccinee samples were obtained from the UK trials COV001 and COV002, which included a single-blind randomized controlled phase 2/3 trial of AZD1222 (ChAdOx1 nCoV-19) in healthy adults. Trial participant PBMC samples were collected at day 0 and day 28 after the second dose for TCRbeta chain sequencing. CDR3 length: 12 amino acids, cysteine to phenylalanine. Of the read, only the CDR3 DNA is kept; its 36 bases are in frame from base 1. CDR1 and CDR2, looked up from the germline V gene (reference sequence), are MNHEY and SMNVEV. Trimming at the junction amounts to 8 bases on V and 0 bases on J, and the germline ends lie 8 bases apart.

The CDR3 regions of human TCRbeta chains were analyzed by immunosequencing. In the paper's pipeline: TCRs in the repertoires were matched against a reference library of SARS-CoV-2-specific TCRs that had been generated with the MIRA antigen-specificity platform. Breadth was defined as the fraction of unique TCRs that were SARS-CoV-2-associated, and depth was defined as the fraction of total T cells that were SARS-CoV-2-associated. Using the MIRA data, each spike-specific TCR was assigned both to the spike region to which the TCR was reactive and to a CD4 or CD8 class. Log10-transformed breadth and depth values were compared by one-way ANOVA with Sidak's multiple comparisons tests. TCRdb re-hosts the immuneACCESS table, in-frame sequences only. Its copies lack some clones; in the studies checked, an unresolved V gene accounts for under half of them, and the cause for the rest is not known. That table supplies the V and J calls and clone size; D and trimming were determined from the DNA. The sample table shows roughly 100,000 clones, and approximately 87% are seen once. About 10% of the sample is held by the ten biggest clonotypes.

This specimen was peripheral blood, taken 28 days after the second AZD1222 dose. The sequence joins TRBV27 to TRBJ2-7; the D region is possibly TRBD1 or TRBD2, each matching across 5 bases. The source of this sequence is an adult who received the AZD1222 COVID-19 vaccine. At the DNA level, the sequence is TGTGCCAGCCGGGGCCCCTCCTACGAGCAGTACTTC. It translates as CASRGPSYEQYF.